Listed below are T cell receptor beta chains from one sample, sequenced in a study of blood T cell repertoires in COVID-19. Method: immunoSEQ multiplex PCR; TCRdb's copy keeps in-frame clones and lacks some. The repertoire holds about 140,000 clones, with 75% to 90% as singletons. The sample consisted of peripheral blood. These receptors all stem from a woman aged 50 to 65 with acute or convalescent COVID-19. The CDR3 runs from the conserved cysteine through the conserved F or W. A D gene is named only where the DNA matches it firmly. A clone size is listed for some rows: how often the clone was seen (once, few, many), or a class if it is expanded.

.	TRBV9	TRBD2	TRBJ2-2	TGTGCCAGCAGCGTAGACCGGGCTAGCGGGGGGGAGCTGTTTTTT	CASSVDRASGGELFF
.	TRBV27	.	TRBJ1-2	TGTGCCAGCAGTTCCCAGCGTATTTTATTTAGGGGCTACACCTTC	CASSSQRILFRGYTF
.	TRBV28	.	TRBJ1-1	TGTGCCAGCAGTTTGGGCTTGAACACTGAAGCTTTCTTT	CASSLGLNTEAFF
once	TRBV18	TRBD2	TRBJ2-1	TGTGCCAGCTCCACCAAACCCTTGCTAGCGGTAGGCAATGAGCAGTTCTTC	CASSTKPLLAVGNEQFF
.	TRBV27	TRBD1	TRBJ1-5	TGTGCCAGCAGCCTCGGCGGAGGGACAGCTAATCAGCCCCAGCATTTT	CASSLGGGTANQPQHF
.	TRBV7-9	.	TRBJ1-1	TGTGCCAGCAGCCCACACGGGACTGAAGCTTTCTTT	CASSPHGTEAFF
.	TRBV19	.	TRBJ1-1	TGTGCCAGTAGTATTTACGGGAACACTGAAGCTTTCTTT	CASSIYGNTEAFF
.	TRBV2	.	TRBJ1-5	TGTGCCAGCAGAAACAGGGTGGGGAATCAGCCCCAGCATTTT	CASRNRVGNQPQHF
.	TRBV19	.	TRBJ1-6	TGTGCCAGTAGTATAGCCGGAGGGCTTATTTATAATTCACCCCTCCACTTT	CASSIAGGLIYNSPLHF
.	TRBV15	.	TRBJ1-1	TGTGCCACCAGCAGGGGCTCGGAGGACACTGAAGCTTTCTTT	CATSRGSEDTEAFF
.	TRBV5-5	TRBD2	TRBJ2-1	TGTGCCAGCAGATCCGGACTAGCGGGAGACTACAATGAGCAGTTCTTC	CASRSGLAGDYNEQFF
.	TRBV19	.	TRBJ1-2	TGTGCCAGTAGGAACGACAGAAACTATGGCTACACCTTC	CASRNDRNYGYTF
.	TRBV18	TRBD1	TRBJ1-2	TGTGCCAGCTCACCCGGACAGGGCAAGTTAGCTAACTATGGCTACACCTTC	CASSPGQGKLANYGYTF
.	TRBV5-1	.	TRBJ2-4	TGCGCCAGCAGTCTAAAAGGGCAGGGGCTAGCCAAAAACATTCAGTACTTC	CASSLKGQGLAKNIQYF
.	TRBV30	.	TRBJ2-2	TGTGCCTGGAGTCCCTCGGGGGTGGAAGGGGAGCTGTTTTTT	CAWSPSGVEGELFF
.	TRBV19	TRBD1	TRBJ2-1	TGTGCCAGTACAACCGGGACAGGGATATACAATGAGCAGTTCTTC	CASTTGTGIYNEQFF
.	TRBV10-1	TRBD1	TRBJ2-2	TGCGCCAGCAGTGAGAGGGGGCCCGGGGAGCTGTTTTTT	CASSERGPGELFF
.	TRBV7-6	.	TRBJ1-1	TGTGCCAGCAGCCCCGGAGGAGGTCCTGAAGCTTTCTTT	CASSPGGGPEAFF
.	TRBV19	.	TRBJ1-5	TGTGCCAGTATACAAGGGGGAAGAGGCAATCAGCCCCAGCATTTT	CASIQGGRGNQPQHF
once	TRBV5-1	.	TRBJ2-7	TGCGCCAGCAGCTTGGTCCCGGGGTCCTACGAGCAGTACTTC	CASSLVPGSYEQYF
.	TRBV27	.	TRBJ2-1	TGTGCCAGCAGTTTTCACGGACAGGGAAGTCGGCGGGGGCAACAGAATGAGCAGTTCTTC	CASSFHGQGSRRGQQNEQFF
once	TRBV5-1	TRBD1	TRBJ1-4	TGCGCCAGCAGCTCGACAGGGGGAGATGAAAAACTGTTTTTT	CASSSTGGDEKLFF
.	TRBV7-8	TRBD1	TRBJ2-5	TGTGCCAGCAGCTCACTGGGACAGGGGGGAGAGACCCAGTACTTC	CASSSLGQGGETQYF
.	TRBV5-4	.	TRBJ2-7	TGTGCCAGCAGCTATGGACTTGACGAGCAGTACTTC	CASSYGLDEQYF
.	TRBV5-4	.	TRBJ2-3	TGTGCCAGCAGCCACGGCGGGACGCGCACAGATACGCAGTATTTT	CASSHGGTRTDTQYF
.	TRBV5-1	TRBD1	TRBJ2-3	TGCGCCAGCAGCTCCGGGACAGGGGACCCAGATACGCAGTATTTT	CASSSGTGDPDTQYF
few	TRBV27	TRBD1	TRBJ1-4	TGTGCCAGCAGTTTCGTACAGGGGCGTGAAAAACTGTTTTTT	CASSFVQGREKLFF
.	TRBV19	TRBD2	TRBJ2-3	TGTGCCAGTAAGGAGACTAGCGGGGGGGCAGATACGCAGTATTTT	CASKETSGGADTQYF
.	TRBV7-9	.	TRBJ2-1	TGTGCCAGCGGAAAGTTAGCTAATGATGGGCAGTTCTTC	CASGKLANDGQFF
.	TRBV3-1/TRBV3-2	.	TRBJ1-1	TGTGCCAGCAGCCCCCACACGGGCACTGAAGCTTTCTTT	CASSPHTGTEAFF
.	TRBV10-1	.	TRBJ2-2	TGCGCCAGCAGAGCGGGGACAGGAGACACCGGGGAGCTGTTTTTT	CASRAGTGDTGELFF
.	TRBV7-9	TRBD2	TRBJ2-3	TGTGCCAGCAGCCCCAGAGGGACTAGCCGAGTCGCGGATACGCAGTATTTT	CASSPRGTSRVADTQYF
.	TRBV27	TRBD1	TRBJ1-5	TGTGCCAGCAGTTTATCGTTGGCAGGGGGTCAGCCCCAGCATTTT	CASSLSLAGGQPQHF
.	TRBV9	TRBD1	TRBJ1-4	TGTGCCAGCACCCCAGGGGGCGCAGGGAATGAAAAACTGTTTTTT	CASTPGGAGNEKLFF
.	TRBV7-9	TRBD1	TRBJ1-2	TGTGCCAGCAGCATGACAGGGGCGAACTATGGCTACACCTTC	CASSMTGANYGYTF
.	TRBV27	TRBD2	TRBJ2-1	TGTGCCAGTTGGTCGCGGGAGGGTATCGATGAGCAGTTCTTC	CASWSREGIDEQFF
.	TRBV19	TRBD1	TRBJ1-1	TGTGCCAGTAGTACAGGGGGGCGCACTGAAGCTTTCTTT	CASSTGGRTEAFF
.	TRBV4-2	TRBD1	TRBJ1-4	TGTGCCAGCAGGGGGACAGGGGATGAAAAACTGTTTTTT	CASRGTGDEKLFF
.	TRBV4-2	TRBD1	TRBJ1-2	TGTGCCAGCAGCCTTTCAGGGGGATTGGAGCATGGCTACACCTTC	CASSLSGGLEHGYTF
.	TRBV7-9	.	TRBJ1-2	TGTGCCAGCAGCTTGCAGGGGAACTATGGCTACACCTTC	CASSLQGNYGYTF
.	TRBV7-8	TRBD1	TRBJ1-2	TGTGCCAGCAGCGTACAGGGGCTAAGCGGCTACACCTTC	CASSVQGLSGYTF
.	TRBV3-1/TRBV3-2	TRBD1	TRBJ1-4	TGTGCCAGCAGCCCCGCCTGGACAGGGGATAATGAAAAACTGTTTTTT	CASSPAWTGDNEKLFF